Listed below are T cell receptor beta chains from one sample, sequenced in a study of blood T cells in healthy people across ages. TCRdb reanalysed the 5' RACE reads using MiXCR and keeps one entry per CDR3 protein. The sample lists more than 600,000 distinct CDR3 sequences; roughly 25% were seen once. These data are also associated with another study on T cells of mothers and their children.

Sequenced input: blood. These receptors originate from a boy younger than 18 in good health. CDR3s include the opening cysteine and the closing phenylalanine or tryptophan. D genes are given only for firm matches. Clone size appears in some rows only: once, few, many, or a class for an expanded clone.

clone_size,d_call,v_call,j_call,cdr3_nt,cdr3_aa
few,TRBD2,TRBV29-1,TRBJ2-7,TGCAGCGTTGAGTGGGAGGGCTCCTACGAGCAGTACTTC,CSVEWEGSYEQYF
NA,NA,TRBV7-2,TRBJ2-7,TGTGCCAGCAGCCAATTAGGACAGTCCTACGAGCAGTACTTC,CASSQLGQSYEQYF
NA,TRBD1,TRBV3-1,TRBJ1-5,TGTGCCAGCAGCCAAGAGGCAGGGGGCTTGCCCCAGCATTTT,CASSQEAGGLPQHF
few,NA,TRBV29-1,TRBJ1-2,TGCAGCGTAGGGGACGGGACTTATGGCTACACCTTC,CSVGDGTYGYTF
NA,NA,TRBV27,TRBJ1-1,TGTGCCAGCAGTTTATCGTCAGGGGCCCGGAACACTGAAGCTTTCTTT,CASSLSSGARNTEAFF
few,TRBD2,TRBV5-1,TRBJ2-7,TGCGCCAGCAGCTCGTGGATCGGGACTAGCGCCTCCTACGAGCAGTACTTC,CASSSWIGTSASYEQYF
NA,NA,TRBV4-3,TRBJ1-2,TGCGCCAGCAGCCAAGAACGGGGACTCAACTATGGCTACACCTTC,CASSQERGLNYGYTF
few,NA,TRBV2,TRBJ2-7,TGTGCCAGCATTTGGCGGACAGAATTCGCCGAGCAGTACTTC,CASIWRTEFAEQYF
NA,TRBD1,TRBV6-1,TRBJ2-7,TGTGCCAGCAGTGCACAGGGGGCTCCCTACGAGCAGTACTTC,CASSAQGAPYEQYF
NA,TRBD1,TRBV19,TRBJ1-2,TGTGCCAGTAATCAACAGGGGGCCGGCTATGGCTACACCTTC,CASNQQGAGYGYTF
few,TRBD2,TRBV5-1,TRBJ2-1,TGCGCCAGCAGCTTGGTGTCTAGCGGGAGTGCCTACAATGAGCAGTTCTTC,CASSLVSSGSAYNEQFF